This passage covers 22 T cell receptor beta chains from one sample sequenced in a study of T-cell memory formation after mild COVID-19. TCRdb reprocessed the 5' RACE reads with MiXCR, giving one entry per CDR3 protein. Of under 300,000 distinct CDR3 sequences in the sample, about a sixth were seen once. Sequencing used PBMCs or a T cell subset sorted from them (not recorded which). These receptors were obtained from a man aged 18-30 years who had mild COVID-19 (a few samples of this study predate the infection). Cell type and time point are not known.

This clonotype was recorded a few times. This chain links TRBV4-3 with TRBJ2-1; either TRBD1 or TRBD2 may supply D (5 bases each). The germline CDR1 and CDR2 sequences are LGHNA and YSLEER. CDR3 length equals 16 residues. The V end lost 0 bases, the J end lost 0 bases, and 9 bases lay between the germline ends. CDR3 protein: CASSQDWGSSYNEQFF. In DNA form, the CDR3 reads TGCGCCAGCAGCCAAGATTGGGGGAGCTCCTACAATGAGCAGTTCTTC.

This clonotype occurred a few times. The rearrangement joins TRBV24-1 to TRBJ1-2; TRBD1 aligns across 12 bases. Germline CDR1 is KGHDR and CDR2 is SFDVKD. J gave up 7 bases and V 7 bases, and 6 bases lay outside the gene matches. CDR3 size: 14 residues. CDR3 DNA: TGTGCCACCAGCCCGGGACAGGGGGCCGGTGGCTACACCTTC. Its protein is CATSPGQGAGGYTF.

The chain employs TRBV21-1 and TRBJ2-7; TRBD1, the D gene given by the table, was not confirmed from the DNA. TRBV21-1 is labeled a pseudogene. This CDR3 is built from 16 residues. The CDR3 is CASSKASRGRLGEQYV. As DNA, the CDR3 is TGTGCCAGCAGCAAAGCCTCCAGGGGCCGCTTAGGCGAGCAGTACGTC.

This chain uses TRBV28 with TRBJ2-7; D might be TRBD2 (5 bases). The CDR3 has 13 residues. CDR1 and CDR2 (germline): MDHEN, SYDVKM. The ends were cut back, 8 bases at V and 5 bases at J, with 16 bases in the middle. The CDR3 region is CASGGSPDDEQYV. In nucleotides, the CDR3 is TGTGCCAGCGGCGGGTCCCCCGATGACGAGCAGTACGTC.

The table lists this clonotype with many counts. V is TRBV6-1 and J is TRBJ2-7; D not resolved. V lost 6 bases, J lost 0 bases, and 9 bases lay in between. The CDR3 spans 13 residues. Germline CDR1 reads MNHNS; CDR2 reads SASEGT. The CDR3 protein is CASRKRSSYEQYV. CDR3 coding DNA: TGTGCCAGCAGGAAGAGAAGCTCCTACGAGCAGTACGTC.

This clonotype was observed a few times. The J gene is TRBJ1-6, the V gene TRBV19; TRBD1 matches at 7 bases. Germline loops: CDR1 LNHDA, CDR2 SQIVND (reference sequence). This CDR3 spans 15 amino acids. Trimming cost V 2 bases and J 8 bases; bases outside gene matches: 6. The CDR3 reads CASSIRQGWDSPLHF. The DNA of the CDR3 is TGTGCCAGTAGTATAAGACAGGGATGGGATTCACCCCTCCACTTT. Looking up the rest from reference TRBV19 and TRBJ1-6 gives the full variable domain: DGGITQSPKYLFRKEGQNVTLSCEQNLNHDAMYWYRQDPGQGLRLIYYSQIVNDFQKGDIAEGYSVSREKKESFPLTVTSAQKNPTAFYLCASSIRQGWDSPLHFGNGTRLTVT.

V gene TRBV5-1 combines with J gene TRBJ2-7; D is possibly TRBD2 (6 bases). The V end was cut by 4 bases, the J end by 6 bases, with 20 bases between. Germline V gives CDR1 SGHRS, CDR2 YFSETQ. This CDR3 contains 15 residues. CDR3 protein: CASSPGGATLTEQYF. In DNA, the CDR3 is TGCGCCAGCAGCCCCGGAGGGGCCACATTGACCGAGCAGTACTTC.

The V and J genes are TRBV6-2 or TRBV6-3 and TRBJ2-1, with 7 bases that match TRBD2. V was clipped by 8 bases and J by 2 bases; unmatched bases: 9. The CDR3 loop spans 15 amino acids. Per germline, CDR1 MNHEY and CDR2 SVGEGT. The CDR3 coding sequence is TGTGCCAGCCGGGGGGTGGGGGGAGCCTACAATGAGCAGTTCTTC. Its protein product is CASRGVGGAYNEQFF.

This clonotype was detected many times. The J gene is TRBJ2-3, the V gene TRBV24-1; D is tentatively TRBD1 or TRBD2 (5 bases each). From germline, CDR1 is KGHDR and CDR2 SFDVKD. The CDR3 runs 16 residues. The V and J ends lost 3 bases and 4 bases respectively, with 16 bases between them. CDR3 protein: CATSDADPGHADTQYF. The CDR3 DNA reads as TGTGCCACCAGTGATGCGGACCCGGGGCACGCAGATACGCAGTATTTT.

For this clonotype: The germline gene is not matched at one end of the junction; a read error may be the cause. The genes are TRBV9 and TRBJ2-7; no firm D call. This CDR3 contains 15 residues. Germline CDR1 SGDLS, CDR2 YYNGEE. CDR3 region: CASSVTPLSSYEEYF. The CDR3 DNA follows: TGTGCCAGCAGCGTAACTCCCTTGAGCTCCTACGAGGAGTACTTC.

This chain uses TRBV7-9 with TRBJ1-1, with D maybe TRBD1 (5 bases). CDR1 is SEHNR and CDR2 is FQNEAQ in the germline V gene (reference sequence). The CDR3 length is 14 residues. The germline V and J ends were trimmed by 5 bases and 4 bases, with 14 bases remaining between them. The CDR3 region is CASSPRGSFTEAFF. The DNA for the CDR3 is TGTGCCAGCAGCCCGCGGGGGTCTTTCACTGAAGCTTTCTTT.

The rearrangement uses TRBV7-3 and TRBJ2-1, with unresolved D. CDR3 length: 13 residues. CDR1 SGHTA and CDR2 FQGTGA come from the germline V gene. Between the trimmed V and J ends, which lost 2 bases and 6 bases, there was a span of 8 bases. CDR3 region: CASSLVSPNEQFF. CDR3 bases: TGTGCCAGCAGCTTAGTTAGCCCCAATGAGCAGTTCTTC. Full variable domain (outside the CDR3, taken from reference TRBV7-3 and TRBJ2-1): GAGVSQTPSNKVTEKGKYVELRCDPISGHTALYWYRQSLGQGPEFLIYFQGTGAADDSGLPNDRFFAVRPEGSVSTLKIQRTERGDSAVYLCASSLVSPNEQFFGPGTRLTVL.

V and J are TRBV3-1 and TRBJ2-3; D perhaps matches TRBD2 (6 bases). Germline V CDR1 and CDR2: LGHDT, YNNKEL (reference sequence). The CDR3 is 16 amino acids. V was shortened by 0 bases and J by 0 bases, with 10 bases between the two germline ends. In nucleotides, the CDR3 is TGTGCCAGCAGCCAAGATCTCCTAGCGAGCACAGATACGCAGTATTTT. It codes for CASSQDLLASTDTQYF.

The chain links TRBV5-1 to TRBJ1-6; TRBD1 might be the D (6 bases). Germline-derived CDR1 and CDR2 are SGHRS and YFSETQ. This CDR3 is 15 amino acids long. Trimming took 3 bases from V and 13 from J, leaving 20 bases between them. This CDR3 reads CASSSGSDSTSPLHF. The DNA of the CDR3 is TGCGCCAGCAGCTCCGGGTCGGACAGCACCTCGCCCCTCCACTTT.

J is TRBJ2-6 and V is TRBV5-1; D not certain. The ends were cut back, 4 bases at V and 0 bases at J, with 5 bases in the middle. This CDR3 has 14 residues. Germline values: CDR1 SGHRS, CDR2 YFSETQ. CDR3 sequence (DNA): TGCGCCAGCAGCGAAAGCTCTGGGGCCAACGTCCTGACTTTC. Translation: CASSESSGANVLTF.

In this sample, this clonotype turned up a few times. The CDR3 sequence is CATSRRQGPGNTIYF. The CDR3 DNA follows: TGTGCCACCAGCAGAAGACAGGGTCCGGGAAACACCATATATTTT. The chain uses TRBV15 and TRBJ1-3; 7 bases fit TRBD1. The CDR3 has 15 residues. V lost 2 bases and J lost 4; bases outside the gene matches: 5. CDR1 is LNHNV and CDR2 is YYDKDF in the germline V gene (reference sequence).

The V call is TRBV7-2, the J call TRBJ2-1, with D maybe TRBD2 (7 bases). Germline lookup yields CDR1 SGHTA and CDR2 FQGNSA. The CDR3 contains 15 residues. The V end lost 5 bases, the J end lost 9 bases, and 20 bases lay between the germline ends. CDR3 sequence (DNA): TGTGCCAGCAGCCCTTTACGGGGGGCGGGGATTGAGCAGTTCTTC. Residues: CASSPLRGAGIEQFF.

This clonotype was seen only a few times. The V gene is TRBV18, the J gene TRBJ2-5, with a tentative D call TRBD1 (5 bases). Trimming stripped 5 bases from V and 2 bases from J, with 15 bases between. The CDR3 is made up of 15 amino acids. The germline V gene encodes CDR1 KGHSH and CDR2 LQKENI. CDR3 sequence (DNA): TGTGCCAGCTCAGCTCTTGGGGCGGCTCAAGAGACCCAGTACTTC. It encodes CASSALGAAQETQYF.

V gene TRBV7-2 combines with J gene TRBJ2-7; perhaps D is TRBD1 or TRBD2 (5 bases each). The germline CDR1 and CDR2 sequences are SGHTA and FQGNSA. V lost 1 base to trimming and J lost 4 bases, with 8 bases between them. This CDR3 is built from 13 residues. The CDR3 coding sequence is TGTGCCAGCAGCTTAGGGTGGGGGTACGAGCAGTACGTC. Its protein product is CASSLGWGYEQYV.

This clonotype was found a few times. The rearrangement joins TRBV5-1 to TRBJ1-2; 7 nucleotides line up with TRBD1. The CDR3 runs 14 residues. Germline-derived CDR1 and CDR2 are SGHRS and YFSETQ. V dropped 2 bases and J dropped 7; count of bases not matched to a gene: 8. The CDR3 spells CASSLQGSSAGYTF. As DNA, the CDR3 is TGCGCCAGCAGCTTACAGGGGAGTTCAGCTGGCTACACCTTC.

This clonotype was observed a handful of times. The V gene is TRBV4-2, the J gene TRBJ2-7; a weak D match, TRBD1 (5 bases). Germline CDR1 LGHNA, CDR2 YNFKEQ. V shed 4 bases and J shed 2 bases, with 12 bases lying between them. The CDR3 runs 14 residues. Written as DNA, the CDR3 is TGTGCCAGCAGCCCAGAAGGGGTACCCTACGAGCAGTACTTC. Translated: CASSPEGVPYEQYF.

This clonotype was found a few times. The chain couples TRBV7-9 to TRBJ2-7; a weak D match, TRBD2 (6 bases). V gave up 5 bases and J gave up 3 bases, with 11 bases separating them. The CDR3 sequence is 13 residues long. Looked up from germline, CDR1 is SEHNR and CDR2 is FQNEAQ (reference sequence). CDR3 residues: CASSVGGGYEQYF. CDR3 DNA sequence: TGTGCCAGCAGCGTGGGGGGAGGCTACGAGCAGTACTTC. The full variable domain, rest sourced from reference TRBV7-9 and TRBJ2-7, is DTGVSQNPRHKITKRGQNVTFRCDPISEHNRLYWYRQTLGQGPEFLTYFQNEAQLEKSRLLSDRFSAERPKGSFSTLEIQRTEQGDSAMYLCASSVGGGYEQYFGPGTRLTVT.